This TCR beta chain is drawn from a study of T-cell reconstitution after alpha-beta-depleted transplantation in children. Of note for this clonotype: Its target is not known.

It was with unique molecular identifiers that the TCRbeta library was prepared. MiXCR, applied by TCRdb to the PCR reads, yields one record per CDR3 protein. Of 700,000 to 850,000 distinct CDR3 sequences in the sample, 16% were seen once. Study-wide results and limits: As was reported, about two months after transplant, alpha-beta T cells came from several hundred expanded graft clones. When one year had passed after transplant, most T-cell counts and diversity came from newly produced T cells. The high TCRbeta diversity at day 60 in some patients came from surviving recipient T cells and thymic progenitors.

The V gene end was trimmed by 3 bases and the J gene end by 0 bases; junction bases not matched to a gene: 3. Germline assignment: CDR1 MDHEN and CDR2 SYDVKM. The CDR3 consists of 16 residues. The clonotype was recovered from a male patient aged 10 to 17 who had a stem cell transplant for acute lymphoblastic leukemia, so the T cells may come from the graft donor. This specimen was PBMCs, mostly from graft donor cells, taken 360 days after TCRalphabeta/CD19-depleted stem cell transplant. The J gene is TRBJ2-7, the V gene TRBV28, with 12 positions matching TRBD2. In DNA form, the CDR3 reads TGTGCCAGCAGTTTTACGACTAGCGGGAGCTCCTACGAGCAGTACTTC. Residues: CASSFTTSGSSYEQYF.